This TCR beta chain was profiled in a study of T cell responses to AZD1222 COVID-19 vaccine. Germline lookup yields CDR1 KGHSH and CDR2 LQKENI. V lost 1 base and J 0 bases, leaving 10 bases between the germline ends. CDR3 size: 16 residues. Points on this clone: Antigen specificity is unknown.

Using immunoSEQ multiplex PCR, the repertoire was profiled, and TCRdb retains in-frame clones only, with some absent. The table includes 90,000 to 120,000 clones, 85% to 95% detected once. Study-level findings and limits: It was only six AZD1222 recipients who were seropositive at baseline. Among the donors, most were white British and more were female, and clonal diversity was possibly underestimated.

The clonotype comes from an adult who received the AZD1222 COVID-19 vaccine. This sequence joins TRBV18 and TRBJ1-3; D might be TRBD1 (5 bases). Sequencing used peripheral blood, obtained 28 days after the second AZD1222 dose. This chain's CDR3 is CASSPLRDFSGNTIYF. The CDR3 DNA reads TGTGCCAGCTCACCACTAAGGGACTTCTCTGGAAACACCATATATTTT.